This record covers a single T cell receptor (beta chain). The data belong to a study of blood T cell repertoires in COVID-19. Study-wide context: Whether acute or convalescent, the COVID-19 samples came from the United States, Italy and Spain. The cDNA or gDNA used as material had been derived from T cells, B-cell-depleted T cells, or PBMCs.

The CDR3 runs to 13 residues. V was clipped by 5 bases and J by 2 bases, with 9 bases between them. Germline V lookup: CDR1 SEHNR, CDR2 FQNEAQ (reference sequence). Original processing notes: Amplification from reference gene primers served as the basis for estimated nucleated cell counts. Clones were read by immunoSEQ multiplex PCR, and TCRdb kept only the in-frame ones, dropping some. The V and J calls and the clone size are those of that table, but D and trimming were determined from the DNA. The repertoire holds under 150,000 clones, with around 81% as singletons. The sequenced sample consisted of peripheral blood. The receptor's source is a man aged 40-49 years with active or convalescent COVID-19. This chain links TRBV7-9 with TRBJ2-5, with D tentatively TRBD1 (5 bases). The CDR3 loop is CASSPRQQETQYF. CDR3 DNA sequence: TGTGCCAGCAGCCCAAGACAGCAAGAGACCCAGTACTTC.